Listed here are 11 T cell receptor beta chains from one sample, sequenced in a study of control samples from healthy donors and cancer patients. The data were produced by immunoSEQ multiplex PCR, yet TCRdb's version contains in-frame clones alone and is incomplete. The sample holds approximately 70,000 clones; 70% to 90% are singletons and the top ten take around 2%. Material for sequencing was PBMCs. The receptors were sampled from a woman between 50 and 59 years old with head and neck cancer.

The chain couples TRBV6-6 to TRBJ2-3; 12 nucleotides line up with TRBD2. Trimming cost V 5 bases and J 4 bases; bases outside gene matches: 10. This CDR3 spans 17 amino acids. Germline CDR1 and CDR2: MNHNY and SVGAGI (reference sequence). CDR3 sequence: CASSLRASGGAPDTQYF. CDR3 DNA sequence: TGTGCCAGCAGTCTCCGGGCTAGCGGGGGGGCCCCAGATACGCAGTATTTT.

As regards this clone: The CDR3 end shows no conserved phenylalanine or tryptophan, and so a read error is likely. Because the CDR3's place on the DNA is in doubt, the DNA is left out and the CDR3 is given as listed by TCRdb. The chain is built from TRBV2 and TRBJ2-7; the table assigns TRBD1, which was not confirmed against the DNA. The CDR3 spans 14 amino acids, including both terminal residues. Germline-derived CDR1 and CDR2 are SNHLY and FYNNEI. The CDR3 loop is CASSPVPGQGPVVL.

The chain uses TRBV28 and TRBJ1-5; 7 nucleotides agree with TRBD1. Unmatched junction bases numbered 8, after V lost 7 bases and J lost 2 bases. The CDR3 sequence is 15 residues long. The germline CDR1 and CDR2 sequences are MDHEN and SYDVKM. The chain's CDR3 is CASTKTGSGNQPQHF. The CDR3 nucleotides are TGTGCCAGCACCAAGACAGGGTCGGGCAATCAGCCCCAGCATTTT. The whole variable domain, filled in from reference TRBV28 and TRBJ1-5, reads DVKVTQSSRYLVKRTGEKVFLECVQDMDHENMFWYRQDPGLGLRLIYFSYDVKMKEKGDIPEGYSVSREKKERFSLILESASTNQTSMYLCASTKTGSGNQPQHFGDGTRLSIL.

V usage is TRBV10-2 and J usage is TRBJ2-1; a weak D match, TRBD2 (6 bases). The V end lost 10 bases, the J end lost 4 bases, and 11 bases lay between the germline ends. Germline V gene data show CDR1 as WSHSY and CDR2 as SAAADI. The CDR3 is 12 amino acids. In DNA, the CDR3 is TGCGCCACCCGGGAGATATACAATGAGCAGTTCTTC. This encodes CATREIYNEQFF.

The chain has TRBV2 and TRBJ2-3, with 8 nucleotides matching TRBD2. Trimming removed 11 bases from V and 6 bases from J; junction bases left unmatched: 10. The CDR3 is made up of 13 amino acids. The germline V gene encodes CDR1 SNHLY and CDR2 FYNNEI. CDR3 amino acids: CASRGAVSDTQYF. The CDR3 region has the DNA TGTGCCTCGCGGGGGGCGGTTAGCGATACGCAGTATTTT.

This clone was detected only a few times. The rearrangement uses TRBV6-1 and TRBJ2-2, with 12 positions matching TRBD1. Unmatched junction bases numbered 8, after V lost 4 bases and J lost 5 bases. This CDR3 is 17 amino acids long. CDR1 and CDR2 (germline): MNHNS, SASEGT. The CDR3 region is CASSGGQGASPTGELFF. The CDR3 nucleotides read TGTGCCAGCAGTGGGGGACAGGGGGCGAGTCCGACCGGGGAGCTGTTTTTT.

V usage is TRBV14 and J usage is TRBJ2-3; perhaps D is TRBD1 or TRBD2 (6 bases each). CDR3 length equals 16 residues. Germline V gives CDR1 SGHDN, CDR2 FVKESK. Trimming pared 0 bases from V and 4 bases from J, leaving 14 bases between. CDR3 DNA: TGTGCCAGCAGCCAAGAGGGGGGCCTTGGGGCAGATACGCAGTATTTT. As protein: CASSQEGGLGADTQYF.

The CDR3 DNA is TGTGCCAGCAGTGAAGCTATAAACACCATATATTTT. Its protein product is CASSEAINTIYF. This chain connects TRBV2 to TRBJ1-3; D not certain. CDR1 and CDR2 (germline): SNHLY, FYNNEI. V was cut by 0 bases and J by 6 bases, with 3 bases left in between. The length of the CDR3 is 12 residues.

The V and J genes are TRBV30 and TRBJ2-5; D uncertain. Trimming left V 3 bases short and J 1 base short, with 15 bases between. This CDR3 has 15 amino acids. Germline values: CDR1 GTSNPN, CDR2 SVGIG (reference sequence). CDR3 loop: CAWSDRVGLQETQYF. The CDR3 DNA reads TGTGCCTGGAGCGACCGAGTCGGCCTCCAAGAGACCCAGTACTTC.

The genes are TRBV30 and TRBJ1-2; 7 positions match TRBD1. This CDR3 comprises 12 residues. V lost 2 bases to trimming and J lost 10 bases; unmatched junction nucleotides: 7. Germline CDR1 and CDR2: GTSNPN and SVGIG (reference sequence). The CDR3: CAWSPGTESYTF. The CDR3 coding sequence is TGTGCCTGGAGTCCCGGGACAGAATCCTACACCTTC.

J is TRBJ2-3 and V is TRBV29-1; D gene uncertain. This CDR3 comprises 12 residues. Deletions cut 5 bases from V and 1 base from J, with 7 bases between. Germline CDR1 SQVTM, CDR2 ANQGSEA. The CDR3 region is CSVQPRTDTQYF. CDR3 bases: TGCAGCGTTCAGCCGCGCACAGATACGCAGTATTTT.